This TCR beta chain was documented in a study of blood T cell repertoires in COVID-19. Study-level information: COVID-19 samples collected from the United States, Italy and Spain covered acute and convalescent phases. T cells, B-cell-depleted T cells, or PBMCs supplied cDNA or gDNA.

Source study methods: Cell counts per sample came from amplifying reference gene primers. Libraries were prepared by immunoSEQ multiplex PCR; TCRdb keeps only in-frame clonotypes and omits some of them. From that table come the V and J calls and clone size; the DNA was used to work out D and trimming. This table holds roughly 300,000 clones, 70% to 90% found once. What was sequenced was peripheral blood. The sequence was collected from a man in his late teens or twenties with active or convalescent COVID-19.

CDR3 DNA: TGTGCCAGCAGCCAGGACCCGCGGAGGGGATACTTCTACGAGCAGTACTTC. It is translated as CASSQDPRRGYFYEQYF. The V gene is TRBV14, the J gene TRBJ2-7; a weak D match, TRBD2 (6 bases). The CDR3 is 17 residues long. V was clipped by 3 bases and J by 3 bases, with 21 bases between them. Germline CDR1 SGHDN, CDR2 FVKESK. Combining the CDR3 with reference TRBV14 and TRBJ2-7 gives the whole variable domain EAGVTQFPSHSVIEKGQTVTLRCDPISGHDNLYWYRRVMGKEIKFLLHFVKESKQDESGMPNNRFLAERTGGTYSTLKVQPAELEDSGVYFCASSQDPRRGYFYEQYFGPGTRLTVT.